This T cell receptor (beta chain) originates from a study of shared clonotypes between healthy human individuals. In germline, CDR1 is SGDLS, CDR2 YYNGEE. J was trimmed by 7 bases and V by 6 bases; bases with no gene match: 9. The CDR3 has 15 amino acids. CD8 cells classed as naive were CD45RO-negative and positively selected for CCR7, excluding terminally differentiated effector memory CD45RA+ cells. The genomic DNA of each subset was split evenly across several immunoSEQ plates. Using immunoSEQ multiplex PCR, the repertoire was profiled, and TCRdb retains in-frame clones only, with some absent. The sample has hundreds of thousands of clones, about 95% seen once.

The genes are TRBV9 and TRBJ2-1; TRBD2 matches 11 bases. This receptor was identified in a woman aged 25 to 39 in good health. The sample was naive CD8+ T cells sorted from blood. CDR3 loop: CASTGTSGGGNEQFF. The CDR3 DNA is TGTGCCAGCACCGGGACTAGCGGTGGGGGGAATGAGCAGTTCTTC.